This TCR beta chain comes out of a study of blood T cell repertoires in COVID-19. Across the study: Nucleic acid was either cDNA or gDNA, and it came from T cells, B-cell-depleted T cells, or PBMCs.

The CDR3 consists of 15 residues. V lost 1 base and J lost 10; bases outside the gene matches: 6. CDR1 MGHRA and CDR2 YSYEKL come from the germline V gene. The sample holds one count of this clone. Profiling relied on immunoSEQ multiplex PCR, and the TCRdb table lists in-frame clones only, not all of them. The table lists roughly 260,000 clones, around 92% of them singletons. Sequenced sample: peripheral blood. The origin of this receptor is a person under 30 with COVID-19, enrolled during active disease. This chain connects TRBV4-1 to TRBJ1-6; 8 nucleotides line up with TRBD1. CDR3: CASSQGSGGGSPLHF. In DNA form, the CDR3 reads TGCGCCAGCAGCCAAGGATCAGGGGGCGGGTCACCCCTCCACTTT.